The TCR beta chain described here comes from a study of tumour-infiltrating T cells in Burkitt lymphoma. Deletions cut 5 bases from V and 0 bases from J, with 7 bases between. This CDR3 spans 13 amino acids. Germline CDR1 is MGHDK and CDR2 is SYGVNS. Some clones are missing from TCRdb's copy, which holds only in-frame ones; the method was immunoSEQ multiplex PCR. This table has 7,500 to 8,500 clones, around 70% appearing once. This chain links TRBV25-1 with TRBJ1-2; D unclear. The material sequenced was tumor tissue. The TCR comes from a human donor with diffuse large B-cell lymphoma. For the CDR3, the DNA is TGTGCCAGCAGTACCGCAGCTAACTATGGCTACACCTTC. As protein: CASSTAANYGYTF.